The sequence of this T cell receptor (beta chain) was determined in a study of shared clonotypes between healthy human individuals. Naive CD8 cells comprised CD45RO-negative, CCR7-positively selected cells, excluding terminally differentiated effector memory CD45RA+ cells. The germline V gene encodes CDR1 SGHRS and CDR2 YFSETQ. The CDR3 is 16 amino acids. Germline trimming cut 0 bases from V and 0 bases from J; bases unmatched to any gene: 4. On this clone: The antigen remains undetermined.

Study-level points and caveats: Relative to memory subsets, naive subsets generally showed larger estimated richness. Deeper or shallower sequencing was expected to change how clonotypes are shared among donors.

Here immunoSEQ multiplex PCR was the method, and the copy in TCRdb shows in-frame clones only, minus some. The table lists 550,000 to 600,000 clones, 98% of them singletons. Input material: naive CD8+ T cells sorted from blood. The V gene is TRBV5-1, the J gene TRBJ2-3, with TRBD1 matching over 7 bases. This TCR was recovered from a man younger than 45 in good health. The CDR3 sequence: CASSLVGQRSTDTQYF. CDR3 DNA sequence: TGCGCCAGCAGCTTGGTGGGACAGAGAAGCACAGATACGCAGTATTTT.